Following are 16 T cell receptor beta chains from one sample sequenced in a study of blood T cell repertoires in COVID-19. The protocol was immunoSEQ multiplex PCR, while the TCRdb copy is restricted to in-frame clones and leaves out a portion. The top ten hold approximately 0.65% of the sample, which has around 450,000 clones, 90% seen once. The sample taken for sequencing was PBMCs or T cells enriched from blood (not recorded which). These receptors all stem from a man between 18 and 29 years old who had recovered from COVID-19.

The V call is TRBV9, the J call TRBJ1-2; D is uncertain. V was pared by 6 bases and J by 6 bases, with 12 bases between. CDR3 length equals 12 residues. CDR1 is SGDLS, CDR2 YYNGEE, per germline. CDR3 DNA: TGTGCCAGCACAAGAACTGTTAATGGCTACACCTTC. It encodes CASTRTVNGYTF.

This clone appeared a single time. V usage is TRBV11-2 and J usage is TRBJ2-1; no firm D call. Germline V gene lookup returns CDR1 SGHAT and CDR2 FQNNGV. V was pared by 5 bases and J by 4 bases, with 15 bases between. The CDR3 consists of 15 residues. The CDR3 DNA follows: TGTGCCAGCAGCAAAGACTCCCTATTGTACAATGAGCAGTTCTTC. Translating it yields CASSKDSLLYNEQFF. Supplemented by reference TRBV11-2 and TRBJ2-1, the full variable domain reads EAGVAQSPRYKIIEKRQSVAFWCNPISGHATLYWYQQILGQGPKLLIQFQNNGVVDDSQLPKDRFSAERLKGVDSTLKIQPAKLEDSAVYLCASSKDSLLYNEQFFGPGTRLTVL.

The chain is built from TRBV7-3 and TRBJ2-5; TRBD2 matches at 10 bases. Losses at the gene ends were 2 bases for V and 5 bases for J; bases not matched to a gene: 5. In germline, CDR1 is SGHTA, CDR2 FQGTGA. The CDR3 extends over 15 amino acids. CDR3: CASSLVTSGIETQYF. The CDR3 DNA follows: TGTGCCAGCAGCTTAGTAACTAGCGGGATTGAGACCCAGTACTTC.

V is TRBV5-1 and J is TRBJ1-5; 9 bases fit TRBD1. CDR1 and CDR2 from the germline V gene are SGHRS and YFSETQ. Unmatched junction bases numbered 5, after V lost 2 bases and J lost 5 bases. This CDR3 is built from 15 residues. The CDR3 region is CASSLATGGDQPQHF. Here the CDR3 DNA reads TGCGCCAGCAGCTTAGCGACAGGGGGGGATCAGCCCCAGCATTTT.

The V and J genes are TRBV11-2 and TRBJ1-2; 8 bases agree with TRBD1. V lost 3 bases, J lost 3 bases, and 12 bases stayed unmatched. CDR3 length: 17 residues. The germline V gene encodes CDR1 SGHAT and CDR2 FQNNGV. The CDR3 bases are TGTGCCAGCAGCTTGGACAGGGTAGGAAGGAACTACTATGGCTACACCTTC. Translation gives CASSLDRVGRNYYGYTF. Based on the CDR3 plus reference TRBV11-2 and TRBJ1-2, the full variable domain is EAGVAQSPRYKIIEKRQSVAFWCNPISGHATLYWYQQILGQGPKLLIQFQNNGVVDDSQLPKDRFSAERLKGVDSTLKIQPAKLEDSAVYLCASSLDRVGRNYYGYTFGSGTRLTVV.

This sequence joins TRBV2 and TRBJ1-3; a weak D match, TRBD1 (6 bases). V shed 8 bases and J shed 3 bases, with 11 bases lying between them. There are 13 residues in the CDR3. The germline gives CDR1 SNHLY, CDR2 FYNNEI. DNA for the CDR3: TGTGCCAGCGCGGGGGGCGGTGGAAACACCATATATTTT. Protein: CASAGGGGNTIYF. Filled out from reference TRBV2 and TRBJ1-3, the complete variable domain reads EPEVTQTPSHQVTQMGQEVILRCVPISNHLYFYWYRQILGQKVEFLVSFYNNEISEKSEIFDDQFSVERPDGSNFTLKIRSTKLEDSAMYFCASAGGGGNTIYFGEGSWLTVV.

CDR3 DNA sequence: TGTGCCAGCAGTCTGCGAAACACCGGGGAGCTGTTTTTT. The encoded protein is CASSLRNTGELFF. The chain carries TRBV27 and TRBJ2-2; D ambiguous. Germline V CDR1 and CDR2: MNHEY, SMNVEV (reference sequence). This CDR3 comprises 13 residues. Trimming removed 5 bases from V and 2 bases from J, with 6 bases in between.

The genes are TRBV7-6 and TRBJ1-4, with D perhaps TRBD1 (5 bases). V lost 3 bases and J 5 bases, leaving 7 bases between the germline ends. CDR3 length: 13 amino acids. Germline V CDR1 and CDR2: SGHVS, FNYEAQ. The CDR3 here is CASSLTENEKLFF. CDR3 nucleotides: TGTGCCAGCAGCTTGACAGAGAATGAAAAACTGTTTTTT.

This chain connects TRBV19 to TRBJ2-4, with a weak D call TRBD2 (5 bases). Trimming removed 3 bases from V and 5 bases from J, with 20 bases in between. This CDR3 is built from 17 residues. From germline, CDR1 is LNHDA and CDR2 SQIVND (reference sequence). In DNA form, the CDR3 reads TGTGCCAGTAGTATCATTTTTGAGAGGGCCATGCAAAACATTCAGTACTTC. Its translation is CASSIIFERAMQNIQYF.

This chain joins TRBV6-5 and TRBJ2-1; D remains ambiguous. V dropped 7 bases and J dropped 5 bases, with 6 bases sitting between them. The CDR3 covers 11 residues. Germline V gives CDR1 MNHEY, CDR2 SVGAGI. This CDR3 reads CASTRHNEQFF. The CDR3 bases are TGTGCCAGCACCCGTCACAATGAGCAGTTCTTC.

The CDR3 sequence: CASSFGGGNGYTF. The CDR3 DNA reads TGTGCCAGCAGTTTTGGGGGAGGGAATGGCTACACCTTC. J is TRBJ1-2 and V is TRBV12-3 or TRBV12-4; the D gene is possibly TRBD1 (5 bases). V was trimmed by 3 bases and J by 6 bases, leaving 11 bases between them. CDR3 length: 13 residues.

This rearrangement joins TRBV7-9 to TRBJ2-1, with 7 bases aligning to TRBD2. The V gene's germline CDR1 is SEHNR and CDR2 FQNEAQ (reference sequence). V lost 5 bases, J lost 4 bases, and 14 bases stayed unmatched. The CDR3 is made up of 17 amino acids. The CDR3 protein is CASSPTFSSSGYNEQFF. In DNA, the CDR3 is TGTGCCAGCAGCCCGACATTTAGTAGTAGCGGGTACAATGAGCAGTTCTTC. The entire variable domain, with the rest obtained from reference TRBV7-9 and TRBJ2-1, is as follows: DTGVSQNPRHKITKRGQNVTFRCDPISEHNRLYWYRQTLGQGPEFLTYFQNEAQLEKSRLLSDRFSAERPKGSFSTLEIQRTEQGDSAMYLCASSPTFSSSGYNEQFFGPGTRLTVL.

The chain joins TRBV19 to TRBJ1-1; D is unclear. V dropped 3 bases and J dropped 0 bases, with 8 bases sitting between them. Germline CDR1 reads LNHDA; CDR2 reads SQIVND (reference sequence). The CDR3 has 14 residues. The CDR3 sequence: CASSMAVMNTEAFF. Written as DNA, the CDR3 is TGTGCCAGTAGTATGGCGGTCATGAACACTGAAGCTTTCTTT.

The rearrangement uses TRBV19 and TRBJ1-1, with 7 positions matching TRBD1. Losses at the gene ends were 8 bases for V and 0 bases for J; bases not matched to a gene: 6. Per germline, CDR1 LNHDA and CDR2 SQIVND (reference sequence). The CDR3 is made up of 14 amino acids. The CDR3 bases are TGTGCCAGTCGGAGGGGACAGTTGAACACTGAAGCTTTCTTT. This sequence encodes CASRRGQLNTEAFF.

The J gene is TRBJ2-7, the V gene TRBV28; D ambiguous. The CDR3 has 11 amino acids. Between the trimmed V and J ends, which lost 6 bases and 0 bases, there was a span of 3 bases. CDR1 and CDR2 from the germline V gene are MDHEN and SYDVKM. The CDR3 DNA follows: TGTGCCAGCAGCCGCTCCTACGAGCAGTACTTC. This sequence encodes CASSRSYEQYF.

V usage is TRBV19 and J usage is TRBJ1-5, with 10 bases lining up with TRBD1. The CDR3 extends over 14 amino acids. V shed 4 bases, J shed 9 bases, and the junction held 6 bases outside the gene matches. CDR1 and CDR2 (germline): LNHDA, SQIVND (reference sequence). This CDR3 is CASSTGDRGRPQHF. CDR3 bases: TGTGCCAGTAGTACAGGGGACAGGGGTAGGCCCCAGCATTTT. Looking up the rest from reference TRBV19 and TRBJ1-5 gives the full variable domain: DGGITQSPKYLFRKEGQNVTLSCEQNLNHDAMYWYRQDPGQGLRLIYYSQIVNDFQKGDIAEGYSVSREKKESFPLTVTSAQKNPTAFYLCASSTGDRGRPQHFGDGTRLSIL.